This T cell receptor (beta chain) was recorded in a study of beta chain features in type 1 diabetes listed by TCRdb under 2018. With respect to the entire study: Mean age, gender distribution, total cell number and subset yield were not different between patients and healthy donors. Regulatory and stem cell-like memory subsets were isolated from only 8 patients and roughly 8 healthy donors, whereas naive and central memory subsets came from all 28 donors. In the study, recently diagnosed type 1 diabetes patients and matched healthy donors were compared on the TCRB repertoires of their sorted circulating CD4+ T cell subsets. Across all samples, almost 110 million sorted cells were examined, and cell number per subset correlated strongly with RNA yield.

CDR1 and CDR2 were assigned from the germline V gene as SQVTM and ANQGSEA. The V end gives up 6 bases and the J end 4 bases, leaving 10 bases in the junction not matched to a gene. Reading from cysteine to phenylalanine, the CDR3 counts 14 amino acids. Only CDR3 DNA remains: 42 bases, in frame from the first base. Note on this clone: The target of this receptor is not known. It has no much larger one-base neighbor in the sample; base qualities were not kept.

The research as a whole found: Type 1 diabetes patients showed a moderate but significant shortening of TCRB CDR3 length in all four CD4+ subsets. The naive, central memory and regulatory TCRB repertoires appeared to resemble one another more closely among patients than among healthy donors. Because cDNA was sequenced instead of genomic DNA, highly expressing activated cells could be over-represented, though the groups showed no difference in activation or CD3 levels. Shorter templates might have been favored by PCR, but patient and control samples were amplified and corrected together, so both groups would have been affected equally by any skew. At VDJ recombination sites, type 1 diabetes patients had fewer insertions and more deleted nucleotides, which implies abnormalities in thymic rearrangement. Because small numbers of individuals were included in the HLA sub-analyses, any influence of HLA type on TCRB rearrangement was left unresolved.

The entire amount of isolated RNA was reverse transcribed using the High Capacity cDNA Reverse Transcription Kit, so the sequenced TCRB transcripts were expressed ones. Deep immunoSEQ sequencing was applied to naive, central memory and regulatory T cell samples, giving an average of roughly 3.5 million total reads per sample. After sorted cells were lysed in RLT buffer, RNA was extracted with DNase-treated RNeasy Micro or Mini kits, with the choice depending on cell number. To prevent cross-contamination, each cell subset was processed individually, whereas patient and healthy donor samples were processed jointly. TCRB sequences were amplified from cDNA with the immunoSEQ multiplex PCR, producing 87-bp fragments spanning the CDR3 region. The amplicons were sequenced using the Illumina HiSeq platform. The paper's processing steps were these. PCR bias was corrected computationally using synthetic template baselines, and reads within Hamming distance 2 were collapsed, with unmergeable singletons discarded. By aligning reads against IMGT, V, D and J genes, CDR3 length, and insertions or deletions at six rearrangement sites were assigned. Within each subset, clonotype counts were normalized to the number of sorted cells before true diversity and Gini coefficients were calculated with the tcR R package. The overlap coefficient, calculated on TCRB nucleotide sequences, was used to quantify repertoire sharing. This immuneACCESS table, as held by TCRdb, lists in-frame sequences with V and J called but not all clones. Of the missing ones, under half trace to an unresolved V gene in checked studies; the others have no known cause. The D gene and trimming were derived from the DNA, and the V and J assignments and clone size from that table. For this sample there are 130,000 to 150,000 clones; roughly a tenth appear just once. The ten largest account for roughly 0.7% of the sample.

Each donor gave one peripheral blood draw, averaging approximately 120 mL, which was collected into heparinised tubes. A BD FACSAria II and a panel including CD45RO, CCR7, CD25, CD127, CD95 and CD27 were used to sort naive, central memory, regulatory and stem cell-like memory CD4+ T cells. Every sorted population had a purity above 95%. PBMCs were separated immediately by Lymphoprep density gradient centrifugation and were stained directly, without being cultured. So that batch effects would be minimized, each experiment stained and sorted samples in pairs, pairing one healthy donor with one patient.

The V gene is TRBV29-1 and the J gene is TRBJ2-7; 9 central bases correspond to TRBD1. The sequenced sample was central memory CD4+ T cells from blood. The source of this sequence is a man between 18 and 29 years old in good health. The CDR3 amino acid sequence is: CSVKQGASYYEQYF. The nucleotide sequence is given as TGCAGCGTCAAACAGGGGGCAAGTTATTACGAGCAGTACTTC.